A selection of T cell receptor beta chains follows, all from one sample in a study of blood T cells in healthy people across ages. TCRdb used MiXCR to reprocess the 5' RACE reads, holding one entry per CDR3 protein. Among approximately 1.5 million distinct CDR3 sequences listed, under 55% were seen once. Sequencing was done on a sample of blood. The receptors were sampled from a woman younger than 35 in good health. Both conserved end residues are part of each CDR3. Fields, in order: D gene, V gene, clone size, CDR3 length, J gene, CDR3 protein, CDR3 DNA. The D gene is left open where the match is weak. Only part of the rows carry a size: once, few, many, or a class if the clone is expanded.

d_call: .; v_call: TRBV11-3; clone_size: many; cdr3_length: 13; j_call: TRBJ1-1; cdr3_aa: CASSLGTRGEAFF; cdr3_nt: TGTGCCAGCAGCTTAGGGACCAGGGGTGAAGCTTTCTTT
d_call: .; v_call: TRBV18; clone_size: .; cdr3_length: 19; j_call: TRBJ2-2; cdr3_aa: CASSPRSPGLAQNTGELFF; cdr3_nt: TGTGCCAGCTCACCACGGTCCCCAGGGCTAGCGCAGAACACCGGGGAGCTGTTTTTT
d_call: .; v_call: TRBV27; clone_size: .; cdr3_length: 15; j_call: TRBJ1-6; cdr3_aa: CASSLLAAYNSPLHF; cdr3_nt: TGTGCCAGCAGTCTCCTGGCAGCTTATAATTCACCCCTCCACTTT
d_call: TRBD1; v_call: TRBV20-1; clone_size: .; cdr3_length: 20; j_call: TRBJ2-7; cdr3_aa: CSAMGQGATQTLTLTYEQYF; cdr3_nt: TGCAGTGCTATGGGACAGGGGGCTACGCAGACCCTTACGCTCACCTACGAGCAGTACTTC
d_call: .; v_call: TRBV27; clone_size: .; cdr3_length: 13; j_call: TRBJ2-1; cdr3_aa: CASSIRAPNEQFF; cdr3_nt: TGTGCCAGCAGTATCCGGGCTCCCAATGAGCAGTTCTTC
d_call: TRBD1; v_call: TRBV5-5; clone_size: few; cdr3_length: 17; j_call: TRBJ1-2; cdr3_aa: CASSWGDRVAKDYGYTF; cdr3_nt: TGTGCCAGCAGCTGGGGGGACAGGGTCGCTAAGGACTATGGCTACACCTTC
d_call: TRBD1; v_call: TRBV25-1; clone_size: .; cdr3_length: 15; j_call: TRBJ2-4; cdr3_aa: CASSELKGARNIQYF; cdr3_nt: TGTGCCAGCAGTGAACTTAAGGGGGCTAGAAACATTCAGTACTTC
d_call: .; v_call: TRBV4-1; clone_size: .; cdr3_length: 17; j_call: TRBJ2-3; cdr3_aa: CASSQEVSIPSTDTQYF; cdr3_nt: TGCGCCAGCAGCCAAGAAGTGTCCATACCCAGCACAGATACGCAGTATTTT
d_call: .; v_call: TRBV14; clone_size: few; cdr3_length: 14; j_call: TRBJ2-7; cdr3_aa: CASSETTSYNEQYF; cdr3_nt: TGTGCCAGCAGCGAAACTACGTCCTACAATGAGCAGTACTTC
d_call: TRBD2; v_call: TRBV3-1; clone_size: few; cdr3_length: 15; j_call: TRBJ2-7; cdr3_aa: CASSHRLAAPYEQYF; cdr3_nt: TGTGCCAGCAGCCACCGACTAGCGGCACCCTACGAGCAGTACTTC
d_call: .; v_call: TRBV6-1; clone_size: once; cdr3_length: 13; j_call: TRBJ1-5; cdr3_aa: CASSEGRTQPQHF; cdr3_nt: TGTGCCAGCAGTGAAGGGAGGACCCAGCCCCAGCATTTT
d_call: TRBD2; v_call: TRBV9; clone_size: few; cdr3_length: 16; j_call: TRBJ2-7; cdr3_aa: CASSVPGTSGTYEQYF; cdr3_nt: TGTGCCAGCAGCGTCCCCGGGACTAGCGGAACCTACGAGCAGTACTTC
d_call: .; v_call: TRBV9; clone_size: few; cdr3_length: 14; j_call: TRBJ2-7; cdr3_aa: CASSVDGSRREQYF; cdr3_nt: TGTGCCAGCAGCGTAGACGGGAGTCGAAGAGAGCAGTACTTC
d_call: TRBD1; v_call: TRBV27; clone_size: .; cdr3_length: 15; j_call: TRBJ2-7; cdr3_aa: CASSLKQGRLYEQYF; cdr3_nt: TGTGCCAGCAGTTTAAAACAGGGGCGCCTCTACGAGCAGTACTTC
d_call: TRBD2; v_call: TRBV18; clone_size: .; cdr3_length: 16; j_call: TRBJ2-5; cdr3_aa: CASSPQAGGFQETQYF; cdr3_nt: TGTGCCAGCTCACCACAAGCGGGGGGGTTCCAAGAGACCCAGTACTTC
d_call: .; v_call: TRBV7-2; clone_size: .; cdr3_length: 13; j_call: TRBJ1-4; cdr3_aa: CASTWGGARKLFF; cdr3_nt: TGTGCCAGCACCTGGGGGGGTGCGCGGAAACTGTTTTTT
d_call: .; v_call: TRBV27; clone_size: .; cdr3_length: 13; j_call: TRBJ1-2; cdr3_aa: CASSFAGFYGYTF; cdr3_nt: TGTGCCAGCAGTTTTGCCGGGTTCTATGGCTACACCTTC
d_call: .; v_call: TRBV27; clone_size: .; cdr3_length: 16; j_call: TRBJ1-2; cdr3_aa: CASSLYPLDPLNGYTF; cdr3_nt: TGTGCCAGCAGTTTGTACCCCCTAGACCCGCTAAATGGCTACACCTTC
d_call: .; v_call: TRBV30; clone_size: few; cdr3_length: 13; j_call: TRBJ1-5; cdr3_aa: CAWSGDRNQPQHF; cdr3_nt: TGTGCCTGGAGTGGGGACCGCAATCAGCCCCAGCATTTT
d_call: TRBD1; v_call: TRBV10-3; clone_size: .; cdr3_length: 15; j_call: TRBJ2-2; cdr3_aa: CAISTTGAGTGELYF; cdr3_nt: TGTGCCATCAGCACCACAGGGGCGGGCACCGGGGAGCTGTATTTT
d_call: .; v_call: TRBV20-1; clone_size: many; cdr3_length: 15; j_call: TRBJ2-3; cdr3_aa: CSARVGANSDNTQYF; cdr3_nt: TGCAGTGCTAGAGTCGGGGCCAACTCTGACAATACGCAGTATTTT
d_call: .; v_call: TRBV4-3; clone_size: .; cdr3_length: 15; j_call: TRBJ1-5; cdr3_aa: CASSQGVGHNQPQHF; cdr3_nt: TGCGCCAGCAGCCAAGGGGTAGGGCACAATCAGCCCCAGCATTTT
d_call: TRBD1; v_call: TRBV7-8; clone_size: .; cdr3_length: 15; j_call: TRBJ2-2; cdr3_aa: CASSLAWDSTGELFF; cdr3_nt: TGTGCCAGCAGCTTAGCGTGGGACAGCACCGGGGAGCTGTTTTTT